This TCR beta chain derives from a study of cytomegalovirus exposure and HLA in healthy donors. Background on the study: The early release's HLA-typed donors yielded 78 million or so unique TCRs. Findings and caveats of the study: Solely CMV serostatus was available to characterize immune exposure. A cluster of highly shared sequence variants was likely a sequencing artifact. In the analysis, some V segments, TRBV6-2 and TRBV6-3 included, were excluded as indistinguishable.

The PCR contained 60 Vbeta and 13 Jbeta primers. TCRdb keeps only in-frame clones here, not all; method: immunoSEQ multiplex PCR. Of about 130,000 clones in the sample, 75% to 90% are singletons; the top ten hold over 4.5%. For this clone: What it recognizes is unknown.

With 4 bases clipped from V and 11 bases from J, the junction kept 10 bases outside the gene matches. Germline loops: CDR1 SGHDT, CDR2 YYEEEE. The CDR3 is 13 amino acids. This TCR came from a middle-aged woman in good health and CMV-seropositive. Sample: PBMCs. The rearrangement joins TRBV5-6 to TRBJ1-1; 8 bases are a match to TRBD1. The CDR3 DNA follows: TGTGCCAGCAGCGAACCGACAGGGGCATTGGCTTTCTTT. Encoded protein: CASSEPTGALAFF.